The 10 T cell receptor beta chains below all came from one sample that was sequenced in a study of T cell responses to AZD1222 COVID-19 vaccine. Assay used: immunoSEQ multiplex PCR; TCRdb lists only in-frame clones, some missing. The data contain about 70,000 clones, more than 75% of them seen just once; the ten biggest clones take up 4.8%. This material consisted of peripheral blood, taken 28 days after the second dose of the MenACWY control vaccine. Receptor source: an adult who received the MenACWY meningococcal vaccine as a control.

This chain uses TRBV10-3 with TRBJ1-2, with 7 bases identical to TRBD1. The V gene's germline CDR1 is ENHRY and CDR2 SYGVKD. V lost 10 bases to trimming and J lost 1 base; unmatched junction nucleotides: 6. The CDR3 length is 13 residues. DNA for the CDR3: TGTGCCACTGACAGGGATTATAACTATGGCTACACCTTC. Its translation: CATDRDYNYGYTF.

This clone has just a few counts. The DNA for the CDR3 is TGTGCCAGTCAACTCCTAAGTAGCGGTGCGAGCTCCTACAATGAGCAGTTCTTC. Protein product: CASQLLSSGASSYNEQFF. The chain has TRBV28 and TRBJ2-1, with D possibly TRBD2 on 6 matching bases. The ends were cut back, 9 bases at V and 0 bases at J, with 24 bases in the middle. This CDR3 comprises 18 residues. Per the germline V gene, CDR1 is MDHEN and CDR2 is SYDVKM. Drawing the rest from reference TRBV28 and TRBJ2-1, the complete variable domain is DVKVTQSSRYLVKRTGEKVFLECVQDMDHENMFWYRQDPGLGLRLIYFSYDVKMKEKGDIPEGYSVSREKKERFSLILESASTNQTSMYLCASQLLSSGASSYNEQFFGPGTRLTVL.

The gene calls are TRBV19 and TRBJ1-4; D unclear. Looked up from germline, CDR1 is LNHDA and CDR2 is SQIVND (reference sequence). V shed 7 bases and J shed 0 bases, with 9 bases lying between them. The CDR3 contains 14 residues. The CDR3 DNA reads as TGTGCCAGTAAAACAGCCGCAACTAATGAAAAACTGTTTTTT. Its translation is CASKTAATNEKLFF.

The chain combines TRBV7-2 with TRBJ2-2; perhaps TRBD1 as D (5 bases). The CDR3 runs to 17 residues. Germline V lookup: CDR1 SGHTA, CDR2 FQGNSA. Trimming removed 0 bases from V and 3 bases from J, with 14 bases in between. In DNA, the CDR3 is TGTGCCAGCAGCTTAGCCCGGACGCAGGGTGACACCGGGGAGCTGTTTTTT. Its translation is CASSLARTQGDTGELFF. The whole variable domain, filled in from reference TRBV7-2 and TRBJ2-2, reads GAGVSQSPSNKVTEKGKDVELRCDPISGHTALYWYRQSLGQGLEFLIYFQGNSAPDKSGLPSDRFSAERTGGSVSTLTIQRTQQEDSAVYLCASSLARTQGDTGELFFGEGSRLTVL.

The rearrangement links TRBV18 to TRBJ1-5, with a possible D match to TRBD1 (6 bases). V lost 9 bases, J lost 1 base, and 13 bases lay in between. Germline assignment: CDR1 KGHSH and CDR2 LQKENI. This CDR3 has 14 residues. DNA of the CDR3: TGTGCCAGTACAGGGACCCAGAGCAATCAGCCCCAGCATTTT. This translates into CASTGTQSNQPQHF. Using reference TRBV18 and TRBJ1-5 for the parts outside the CDR3, the full variable domain is NAGVMQNPRHLVRRRGQEARLRCSPMKGHSHVYWYRQLPEEGLKFMVYLQKENIIDESGMPKERFSAEFPKEGPSILRIQQVVRGDSAAYFCASTGTQSNQPQHFGDGTRLSIL.

This clone showed up just a few times. The chain joins TRBV28 to TRBJ1-2; D is ambiguous. V lost 3 bases and J lost 7, with 15 bases in between. The CDR3 is made up of 14 amino acids. Germline assignment: CDR1 MDHEN and CDR2 SYDVKM. The CDR3 here is CASSLYQPRSGYTF. CDR3 DNA sequence: TGTGCCAGCAGTTTGTACCAACCCCGAAGTGGCTACACCTTC.

This clone has a single count. The chain links TRBV11-2 to TRBJ2-5; 14 positions agree with TRBD2. The CDR3 totals 18 residues. Germline V gene data show CDR1 as SGHAT and CDR2 as FQNNGV. After removal of 5 bases from V and 2 bases from J, the junction contained 10 bases not matched to a gene. The CDR3: CASSPTSGGASGQETQYF. The CDR3 region has the DNA TGTGCCAGCAGCCCGACTAGCGGGGGGGCCAGTGGGCAAGAGACCCAGTACTTC.

The genes are TRBV12-3 or TRBV12-4 and TRBJ1-1, with D unresolved. V lost 3 bases and J 0 bases, leaving 5 bases between the germline ends. There are 13 residues in the CDR3. For the CDR3, the DNA is TGTGCCAGCAGTTTGATGATGAACACTGAAGCTTTCTTT. This codes for CASSLMMNTEAFF.

The chain couples TRBV6-5 to TRBJ2-5; D is uncertain. V lost 6 bases and J 1 base, leaving 12 bases between the germline ends. Germline loops: CDR1 MNHEY, CDR2 SVGAGI. CDR3 length: 14 amino acids. CDR3 coding DNA: TGTGCCAGCAGCCCGAGCTACTTCCAAGAGACCCAGTACTTC. This encodes CASSPSYFQETQYF.

The rearrangement links TRBV7-9 to TRBJ2-1; 7 bases fit TRBD2. The CDR3 extends over 16 amino acids. CDR1 is SEHNR, CDR2 FQNEAQ, per germline (reference sequence). V dropped 1 base and J dropped 3; count of bases not matched to a gene: 6. The CDR3 protein is CASSLGSGGGYNEQFF. The CDR3 DNA reads as TGTGCCAGCAGCTTAGGTTCGGGGGGAGGCTACAATGAGCAGTTCTTC.